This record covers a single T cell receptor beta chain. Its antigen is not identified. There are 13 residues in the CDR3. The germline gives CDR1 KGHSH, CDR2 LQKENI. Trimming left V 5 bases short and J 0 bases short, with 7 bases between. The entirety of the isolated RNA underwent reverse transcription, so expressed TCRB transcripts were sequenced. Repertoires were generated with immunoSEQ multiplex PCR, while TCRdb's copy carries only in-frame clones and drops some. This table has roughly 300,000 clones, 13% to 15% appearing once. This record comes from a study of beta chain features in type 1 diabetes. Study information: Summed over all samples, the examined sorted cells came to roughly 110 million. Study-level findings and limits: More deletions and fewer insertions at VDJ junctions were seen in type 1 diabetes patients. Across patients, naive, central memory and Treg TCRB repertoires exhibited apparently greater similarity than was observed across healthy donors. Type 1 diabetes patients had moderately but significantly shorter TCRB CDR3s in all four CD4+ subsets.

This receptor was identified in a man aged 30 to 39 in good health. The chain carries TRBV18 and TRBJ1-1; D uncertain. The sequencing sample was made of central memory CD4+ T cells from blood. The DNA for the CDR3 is TGTGCCAGCTCAGGACGGATGAACACTGAAGCTTTCTTT. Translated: CASSGRMNTEAFF. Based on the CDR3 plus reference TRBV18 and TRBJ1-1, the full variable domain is NAGVMQNPRHLVRRRGQEARLRCSPMKGHSHVYWYRQLPEEGLKFMVYLQKENIIDESGMPKERFSAEFPKEGPSILRIQQVVRGDSAAYFCASSGRMNTEAFFGQGTRLTVV.